This TCR beta chain was identified during a study of T cell repertoires in cytomegalovirus infection. Study details: In public TCR beta signatures, there were indications of both CMV infection and matching HLA type. Study-wide results and limits: In two of eight donors, the top clonotype was HLA-C-restricted CMV-specific. Summed frequency of public TCR beta families distinguished CMV carriers with the relevant HLA.

In TCRdb, the reads were re-called with MiXCR into one record per CDR3 protein. The table shows under 150,000 distinct CDR3 sequences, with about 24% occurring only once. Between the trimmed V and J ends, which lost 3 bases and 5 bases, there was a span of 14 bases. CDR1 and CDR2 (germline): SGDLS, YYNGEE. The CDR3 is made up of 14 amino acids. To note about this clonotype: Its cognate antigen is unknown.

The J gene is TRBJ1-1, the V gene TRBV9; D not resolved. The sequence came from a human donor in good health (CMV status not recorded). Some clones in this sample may be carry-over from other donors' samples. Sequencing used PBMCs, sequenced either directly or after in vitro stimulation (not recorded which). Here the CDR3 reads CASSARMGRTEAFF. The CDR3 region has the DNA TGTGCCAGCAGCGCAAGGATGGGAAGGACTGAAGCTTTCTTT. Drawing the rest from reference TRBV9 and TRBJ1-1, the complete variable domain is DSGVTQTPKHLITATGQRVTLRCSPRSGDLSVYWYQQSLDQGLQFLIQYYNGEERAKGNILERFSAQQFPDLHSELNLSSLELGDSALYFCASSARMGRTEAFFGQGTRLTVV.